Each of the 19 T cell receptor beta chains below was sequenced from the same sample in a study of radiotherapy plus CTLA-4 blockade in lung cancer. This table comes from immunoSEQ multiplex PCR, and its TCRdb copy is limited to in-frame clones, with some not included. The sample lists about 86,000 clones; 75% to 90% were seen once. The sample here was peripheral blood, taken from a patient treated with radiotherapy plus ipilimumab. The receptors here all came from a human donor with non-small cell lung cancer who had stable disease on radiotherapy plus ipilimumab.

This chain links TRBV6-6 with TRBJ2-7, with D possibly matching TRBD1 (7 bases). Trimming pared 7 bases from V and 3 bases from J, leaving 19 bases between. This CDR3 comprises 15 residues. CDR1 and CDR2 from the germline V gene are MNHNY and SVGAGI (reference sequence). CDR3 region: CASNYMAGGNYEQYF. The DNA of the CDR3 is TGTGCCAGCAACTACATGGCAGGGGGGAACTACGAGCAGTACTTC.

The gene calls are TRBV7-2 and TRBJ2-5; 11 nucleotides agree with TRBD2. The CDR3 loop spans 17 amino acids. J lost 2 bases, V lost 2 bases, and 7 bases had no gene match. The germline CDR1 and CDR2 sequences are SGHTA and FQGNSA. The chain's CDR3 is CASSLWASGGIQETQYF. Here the CDR3 DNA reads TGTGCCAGCAGCTTATGGGCTAGCGGGGGGATACAAGAGACCCAGTACTTC.

In DNA, the CDR3 is TGTGCCAGCAGCAAGGGACAGGGGATAATTATCAATGAGCAGTTCTTC. Translating it yields CASSKGQGIIINEQFF. The chain employs TRBV7-6 and TRBJ2-1; the match to TRBD1 covers 10 bases. Germline V gene lookup returns CDR1 SGHVS and CDR2 FNYEAQ. V dropped 5 bases and J dropped 6; count of bases not matched to a gene: 10. The CDR3 length is 16 residues.

This clone was counted only a few times. The chain links TRBV28 to TRBJ2-1; no clear D. Trimming stripped 4 bases from V and 8 bases from J, with 15 bases between. Germline CDR1 is MDHEN and CDR2 is SYDVKM. CDR3 length: 14 residues. CDR3 DNA: TGTGCCAGCAGTTCCAGAGTACAACTGGATGAGCAGTTCTTC. Translated, it gives CASSSRVQLDEQFF.

The table lists this clone with a count of one. V gene TRBV10-1 combines with J gene TRBJ2-1, with a weak D call TRBD2 (5 bases). Germline V gene data show CDR1 as WNHNN and CDR2 as SYGVQD (reference sequence). V lost 5 bases, J lost 3 bases, and 14 bases lay in between. This CDR3 comprises 15 residues. CDR3 bases: TGCGCCAGCAGTCCCGTTGGAGGAAGCTACAATGAGCAGTTCTTC. Its protein product is CASSPVGGSYNEQFF.

J is TRBJ2-3 and V is TRBV13; D possibly corresponds to TRBD2 (6 bases). Between the trimmed V and J ends, which lost 1 base and 4 bases, there was a span of 12 bases. Germline V gene sequence: CDR1 PRHDT, CDR2 FYEKMQ (reference sequence). The CDR3 is 15 amino acids. CDR3 bases: TGTGCCAGCAGCTTAGCGACTAGACCCCCAGATACGCAGTATTTT. Its translation is CASSLATRPPDTQYF.

This clone has only one observation. The chain has TRBV7-6 and TRBJ2-5; D assignment may be TRBD1 or TRBD2 (5 bases each). Trimming left V 5 bases short and J 9 bases short, with 10 bases between. Germline loops: CDR1 SGHVS, CDR2 FNYEAQ. The CDR3 is 11 amino acids. CDR3 amino acids: CASSGTGAQYF. The CDR3, as DNA: TGTGCCAGCAGCGGGACCGGGGCCCAGTACTTC.

The rearrangement uses TRBV5-4 and TRBJ2-3; D call uncertain. The germline CDR1 and CDR2 sequences are SGHNT and YYREEE (reference sequence). Trimming stripped 0 bases from V and 5 bases from J, with 10 bases between. CDR3 length: 14 amino acids. The CDR3 nucleotides read TGTGCCAGCAGCTTGGCCAAAGGGCTAGATACGCAGTATTTT. It specifies CASSLAKGLDTQYF.

The rearrangement links TRBV7-2 to TRBJ1-2; TRBD1 matches at 7 bases. The CDR3 is 16 amino acids. Germline values: CDR1 SGHTA, CDR2 FQGNSA. V was clipped by 5 bases and J by 4 bases; unmatched bases: 13. The CDR3 region has the DNA TGTGCCAGCAGCCCCGATCGGACAGGACGACGCTATGGCTACACCTTC. Its protein is CASSPDRTGRRYGYTF. Combining the CDR3 with reference TRBV7-2 and TRBJ1-2 gives the whole variable domain GAGVSQSPSNKVTEKGKDVELRCDPISGHTALYWYRQSLGQGLEFLIYFQGNSAPDKSGLPSDRFSAERTGGSVSTLTIQRTQQEDSAVYLCASSPDRTGRRYGYTFGSGTRLTVV.

The V call is TRBV19, the J call TRBJ1-5; D gene unclear. V was clipped by 0 bases and J by 6 bases, with 6 bases between them. This CDR3 comprises 13 residues. Germline CDR1 and CDR2: LNHDA and SQIVND (reference sequence). The CDR3 reads CASSIDPRQPQHF. For the CDR3, the DNA is TGTGCCAGTAGTATAGATCCTCGTCAGCCCCAGCATTTT. Full variable domain (remainder filled in from reference TRBV19 and TRBJ1-5): DGGITQSPKYLFRKEGQNVTLSCEQNLNHDAMYWYRQDPGQGLRLIYYSQIVNDFQKGDIAEGYSVSREKKESFPLTVTSAQKNPTAFYLCASSIDPRQPQHFGDGTRLSIL.

The genes are TRBV4-1 and TRBJ1-6; D call uncertain. Trimming left V 1 base short and J 1 base short, with 8 bases between. Per the germline V gene, CDR1 is MGHRA and CDR2 is YSYEKL. There are 16 residues in the CDR3. The CDR3 coding sequence is TGCGCCAGCAGCCAAGTTGCTGTTTCCTATAATTCACCCCTCCACTTT. Its protein product is CASSQVAVSYNSPLHF.

The chain links TRBV9 to TRBJ2-7; TRBD1 is a possible D gene (5 bases). From germline, CDR1 is SGDLS and CDR2 YYNGEE. V lost 4 bases and J lost 1, with 9 bases in between. CDR3 length equals 13 residues. CDR3 sequence: CASSLQGSYEQYF. The CDR3 nucleotides read TGTGCCAGCAGCCTGCAGGGTTCCTACGAGCAGTACTTC.

The chain is built from TRBV2 and TRBJ2-5, with TRBD2 matching 13 bases. CDR1 is SNHLY, CDR2 FYNNEI, per germline. Trimming at V came to 5 bases and at J to 3 bases, leaving 6 bases not matched to a gene. The CDR3 runs to 16 residues. This chain's CDR3 is CASSRTGTSGKETQYF. The CDR3 region has the DNA TGTGCCAGCAGTCGCACCGGGACTAGCGGGAAAGAGACCCAGTACTTC.

The chain joins TRBV19 to TRBJ2-2, with 7 nucleotides matching TRBD1. CDR3 length: 15 residues. Looked up from germline, CDR1 is LNHDA and CDR2 is SQIVND (reference sequence). V shed 4 bases and J 1 base; nucleotides not matched to a gene: 3. The CDR3 sequence: CASSRWTGNTGELFF. In DNA form, the CDR3 reads TGTGCCAGTAGTAGGTGGACAGGGAACACCGGGGAGCTGTTTTTT.

The gene calls are TRBV7-2 and TRBJ2-2; D may match TRBD1 or TRBD2 (5 bases each). The CDR3 runs 16 residues. The germline V gene has CDR1 SGHTA and CDR2 FQGNSA. Trimming shortened V by 2 bases and J by 0 bases, and 10 bases separated the two germline ends. The CDR3 here is CASSLTGTSNTGELFF. The CDR3 nucleotides are TGTGCCAGCAGCTTAACCGGGACGTCGAACACCGGGGAGCTGTTTTTT. The full variable domain, its missing parts supplied by reference TRBV7-2 and TRBJ2-2, is GAGVSQSPSNKVTEKGKDVELRCDPISGHTALYWYRQSLGQGLEFLIYFQGNSAPDKSGLPSDRFSAERTGGSVSTLTIQRTQQEDSAVYLCASSLTGTSNTGELFFGEGSRLTVL.

V and J are TRBV28 and TRBJ2-1; 15 bases map to TRBD2. Germline V gives CDR1 MDHEN, CDR2 SYDVKM. J was trimmed by 7 bases and V by 2 bases; bases with no gene match: 6. This CDR3 spans 17 amino acids. Here the CDR3 reads CASSLIGGLAGGNEQFF. The CDR3, as DNA: TGTGCCAGCAGTTTAATCGGGGGACTAGCGGGAGGAAATGAGCAGTTCTTC. Full variable domain (remainder filled in from reference TRBV28 and TRBJ2-1): DVKVTQSSRYLVKRTGEKVFLECVQDMDHENMFWYRQDPGLGLRLIYFSYDVKMKEKGDIPEGYSVSREKKERFSLILESASTNQTSMYLCASSLIGGLAGGNEQFFGPGTRLTVL.

The count of this clone is one. The chain has TRBV18 and TRBJ2-5; perhaps TRBD2 as D (8 bases). Deletions cut 3 bases from V and 5 bases from J, with 13 bases between. Germline CDR1 reads KGHSH; CDR2 reads LQKENI. The CDR3 totals 14 residues. Here the CDR3 reads CASSPGRGPETQYF. For the CDR3, the DNA is TGTGCCAGCTCACCCGGGAGGGGGCCTGAGACCCAGTACTTC.

The chain uses TRBV7-3 and TRBJ2-3; 8 nucleotides match TRBD2. This CDR3 has 13 residues. V lost 5 bases to trimming and J lost 4 bases; unmatched junction nucleotides: 2. Per germline, CDR1 SGHTA and CDR2 FQGTGA. CDR3 residues: CASSQGLADTQYF. Here the CDR3 DNA reads TGTGCCAGCAGCCAGGGACTAGCAGATACGCAGTATTTT.

The chain carries TRBV7-8 and TRBJ2-3; D gene unclear. V was cut by 2 bases and J by 1 base, with 7 bases left in between. CDR1 SGHVS and CDR2 FQNEAQ come from the germline V gene. This CDR3 contains 14 residues. CDR3 DNA sequence: TGTGCCAGCAGCTTAAACCCGGGCACAGATACGCAGTATTTT. This encodes CASSLNPGTDTQYF.